The rows below give T cell receptor beta chains drawn from one sample of a study of cytomegalovirus exposure and HLA in healthy donors. The assay was immunoSEQ multiplex PCR, and TCRdb's table has in-frame clones only and misses some. The sample yields tens of thousands of clones, around 82% seen once. Sequenced material: PBMCs. These receptors originate from a man aged 18-30 years in good health and CMV-seropositive. CDR3s leave out the opening cysteine and the closing phenylalanine or tryptophan. The D gene is left open where the match is weak.

CDR3	length	V	J	D
ASSQDLERVAH	11	TRBV4-1	TRBJ2-7	-
ASSWGLEETQY	11	TRBV6-6	TRBJ2-5	TRBD2
ASSLAGAATEAF	12	TRBV5-1	TRBJ1-1	-
AGTSGRRGDTQY	12	TRBV30	TRBJ2-3	TRBD2
ASRPGAGDYEQY	12	TRBV19	TRBJ2-7	-
AGPAAGGTQY	10	TRBV30	TRBJ2-3	TRBD2
ASSLAGVAAHNEQF	14	TRBV7-8	TRBJ2-1	-
ASREVRGEAF	10	TRBV25-1	TRBJ1-1	-
AWSADYQPQH	10	TRBV30	TRBJ1-5	-
ASSLAPSAQY	10	TRBV5-1	TRBJ2-3	-
AWSQGGGELF	10	TRBV30	TRBJ2-2	-
AVRDSYGNTIY	11	TRBV6-5	TRBJ1-3	-
ASRDRADSGNTIY	13	TRBV2	TRBJ1-3	TRBD1
ASTIQGPNYGYT	12	TRBV2	TRBJ1-2	-
ASSLSRTGGTGANVLT	16	TRBV4-1	TRBJ2-6	TRBD1
SVEVGGVTRKTQY	13	TRBV29-1	TRBJ2-5	-
ASRSAGTNANTEAF	14	TRBV10-2	TRBJ1-1	-
ASSESRRGGSYEQY	14	TRBV10-2	TRBJ2-7	TRBD2
ASSHPTGANEKLF	13	TRBV4-2	TRBJ1-4	TRBD1
ASSAGTSGQETQY	13	TRBV10-1	TRBJ2-5	TRBD2
ASSLDRLNEQF	11	TRBV11-3	TRBJ2-1	-
AWRLADYEQY	10	TRBV30	TRBJ2-7	-
ASHGTGGGGYT	11	TRBV6-1	TRBJ1-2	TRBD1
ASERQGFTEAF	11	TRBV25-1	TRBJ1-1	TRBD1
AWDRGGALSGYT	12	TRBV30	TRBJ1-2	TRBD1
ASSQEIAGAIEQF	13	TRBV14	TRBJ2-1	TRBD2
ASSLEGASGYT	11	TRBV5-1	TRBJ1-2	TRBD1
ASSLDQGEKLF	11	TRBV5-1	TRBJ1-4	-
ASSLPGTGAYEQY	13	TRBV28	TRBJ2-7	TRBD1
ASSERGLGGTQY	12	TRBV2	TRBJ2-5	-
ASSGRGIWDTEAF	13	TRBV9	TRBJ1-1	-
ASSFGLAGVSEQF	13	TRBV7-2	TRBJ2-1	TRBD2
ASSESGGMGETQY	13	TRBV9	TRBJ2-5	TRBD2
ASSEMAVSGNTIY	13	TRBV2	TRBJ1-3	-
SARDGAEQY	9	TRBV20-1	TRBJ2-7	-
ASSPQGGEAF	10	TRBV19	TRBJ1-1	TRBD1
ASSRDRDETQY	11	TRBV2	TRBJ2-5	TRBD1
ASTSGVTGEKLF	12	TRBV19	TRBJ1-4	-
ASSEATGVGYT	11	TRBV2	TRBJ1-2	TRBD1
ASSFGAGVNTEAF	13	TRBV5-8	TRBJ1-1	-
SVEQKNEQF	9	TRBV29-1	TRBJ2-1	-